Sequencing of this TCR beta chain was carried out in a study of blood T cells in healthy people across ages. Trimming removed 0 bases at V and 5 bases at J, with 10 bases between. Looked up from germline, CDR1 is MGHRA and CDR2 is YSYEKL. The CDR3 covers 14 residues. With a J-beta primer mix and a sample-barcoded 5' primer, a second PCR ran roughly 6 to 12 cycles. TCRdb passed the 5' RACE reads through MiXCR, listing each CDR3 protein once. The data hold around 1,600,000 distinct CDR3 sequences, with roughly two fifths observed a single time. In this sample, this clonotype turned up a few times. Ranging in age from about 6 to 95, the donors were healthy Caucasian individuals from Russia.

The clonotype originates from a woman aged 18-29 years in good health. Input material: blood. The chain combines TRBV4-1 with TRBJ1-1; unclear D gene. The DNA for the CDR3 is TGCGCCAGCAGCCAAGAAGTCGGAGGGACTGAAGCTTTCTTT. Translation: CASSQEVGGTEAFF.